These 26 T cell receptor beta chains share one sample of origin, sequenced in a study of CD8 T cells in ankylosing spondylitis. TCRdb independently ran MiXCR on the 5' RACE reads; one entry per CDR3 protein. Counted here are 300,000 to 350,000 distinct CDR3 sequences, roughly 12% occurring once; the ten biggest clones make up more than 7%. Sequencing was performed on blood, either unsorted or a sorted T cell fraction (not recorded which). These receptors all stem from a female donor with ankylosing spondylitis or in good health (not recorded which).

There are many counts of this clonotype. For the CDR3, the DNA is TGCAGCGTTGAAGTGAGAAAGGAGACCCAGTACTTC. This gives the protein CSVEVRKETQYF. The chain is built from TRBV29-1 and TRBJ2-5; the D is unclear. The CDR3 extends over 12 amino acids. Germline V gene sequence: CDR1 SQVTM, CDR2 ANQGSEA. V was shortened by 1 base and J by 5 bases, with 8 bases between the two germline ends.

This clonotype was counted many times. The V call is TRBV7-9, the J call TRBJ2-4; D not certain. The CDR3 totals 16 residues. V shed 1 base and J shed 1 base, with 11 bases lying between them. Germline V gives CDR1 SEHNR, CDR2 FQNEAQ (reference sequence). CDR3 DNA sequence: TGTGCCAGCAGCTTAGGGATATCTCGGGCCAAAAACATTCAGTACTTC. Protein sequence: CASSLGISRAKNIQYF.

There are many counts of this clonotype. This rearrangement joins TRBV24-1 to TRBJ2-1, with 8 nucleotides matching TRBD1. Germline values: CDR1 KGHDR, CDR2 SFDVKD. This CDR3 is 14 amino acids long. V dropped 4 bases and J dropped 9; count of bases not matched to a gene: 7. The CDR3 nucleotides are TGTGCCACCAGTGACTACCAGGGGGCAGGTGAGCAGTTCTTC. It is translated as CATSDYQGAGEQFF.

This clonotype was recorded at least ten times. This chain uses TRBV6-1 with TRBJ2-1, with TRBD1 matching over 9 bases. V dropped 7 bases and J dropped 4; count of bases not matched to a gene: 8. The CDR3 covers 15 residues. Germline CDR1 and CDR2: MNHNS and SASEGT. CDR3 loop: CASNPPGQGYNEQFF. In DNA form, the CDR3 reads TGTGCCAGCAATCCCCCGGGACAGGGATACAATGAGCAGTTCTTC.

This clonotype was detected a few times. This rearrangement joins TRBV5-1 to TRBJ2-1, with 15 bases identical to TRBD2. This CDR3 comprises 18 residues. V dropped 2 bases and J dropped 2; count of bases not matched to a gene: 5. Germline V gene lookup returns CDR1 SGHRS and CDR2 YFSETQ. In DNA, the CDR3 is TGCGCCAGCAGCTTCTCCCGGACTAGCGGGGGGGCCTACAATGAGCAGTTCTTC. Protein product: CASSFSRTSGGAYNEQFF.

This clonotype was recorded many times. The V and J genes are TRBV5-1 and TRBJ1-1; D may be TRBD1 (5 bases). This CDR3 has 15 residues. The germline CDR1 and CDR2 sequences are SGHRS and YFSETQ. V was cut by 4 bases and J by 1 base, with 14 bases left in between. The CDR3 is CASSLLGRANTEAFF. CDR3 bases: TGCGCCAGCAGCCTCCTCGGCAGGGCGAACACTGAAGCTTTCTTT.

This clonotype was counted only a few times. The chain combines TRBV7-8 with TRBJ1-2; D gene uncertain. The CDR3 consists of 15 residues. The germline V and J ends were trimmed by 0 bases and 4 bases, with 12 bases remaining between them. Germline V gene lookup returns CDR1 SGHVS and CDR2 FQNEAQ. The CDR3 is CASSLAPGKLYGYTF. As DNA, the CDR3 is TGTGCCAGCAGCTTAGCTCCTGGGAAGCTCTATGGCTACACCTTC. The variable domain in full, with the rest retrieved from reference TRBV7-8 and TRBJ1-2, is GAGVSQSPRYKVAKRGQDVALRCDPISGHVSLFWYQQALGQGPEFLTYFQNEAQLDKSGLPSDRFFAERPEGSVSTLKIQRTQQEDSAVYLCASSLAPGKLYGYTFGSGTRLTVV.

This clonotype was counted at least ten times. The chain carries TRBV9 and TRBJ1-1, with D possibly being TRBD1 (5 bases). Germline values: CDR1 SGDLS, CDR2 YYNGEE. This CDR3 is 16 amino acids long. Trimming stripped 0 bases from V and 0 bases from J, with 12 bases between. This CDR3 is CASSVVRGTMNTEAFF. CDR3 in DNA: TGTGCCAGCAGCGTAGTTCGAGGGACCATGAACACTGAAGCTTTCTTT.

This clonotype has a count of ten or more. The gene calls are TRBV5-1 and TRBJ1-1, with D tentatively TRBD1 (5 bases). The V end lost 2 bases, the J end lost 7 bases, and 15 bases lay between the germline ends. Germline values: CDR1 SGHRS, CDR2 YFSETQ. The CDR3 is made up of 14 amino acids. CDR3 loop: CASSFDGTQVEAFF. In DNA form, the CDR3 reads TGCGCCAGCAGCTTCGACGGGACGCAGGTTGAAGCTTTCTTT.

This clonotype occurred many times. The chain combines TRBV28 with TRBJ1-1; no firm D call. Germline V gene data show CDR1 as MDHEN and CDR2 as SYDVKM. This CDR3 has 11 residues. With 8 bases removed from V and 2 bases from J, the gap between germline ends came to 6 bases. In DNA, the CDR3 is TGTGCCAGCGAAAGAAACACTGAAGCTTTCTTT. It is translated as CASERNTEAFF.

This clonotype was found many times. The rearrangement uses TRBV5-1 and TRBJ2-1; TRBD2 matches at 13 bases. V lost 2 bases, J lost 6 bases, and 5 bases stayed unmatched. The CDR3 loop spans 16 amino acids. Germline assignment: CDR1 SGHRS and CDR2 YFSETQ. The CDR3 region is CASSLLAGGPLNEQFF. CDR3 sequence (DNA): TGCGCCAGCAGCTTACTAGCGGGGGGGCCACTCAATGAGCAGTTCTTC.

This clonotype showed up many times. The chain joins TRBV7-2 to TRBJ1-4; 10 bases line up with TRBD1. This CDR3 is 17 amino acids long. Germline CDR1 is SGHTA and CDR2 is FQGNSA. The ends lost 2 bases at V and 8 bases at J; junction bases unmatched: 11. The chain's CDR3 is CASSLQTGGAQGEKLFF. Here the CDR3 DNA reads TGTGCCAGCAGCTTACAGACAGGGGGCGCCCAAGGGGAAAAACTGTTTTTT.

The chain couples TRBV9 to TRBJ2-7, with D possibly being TRBD1 (6 bases). Germline V gene data show CDR1 as SGDLS and CDR2 as YYNGEE. Deletions cut 0 bases from V and 4 bases from J, with 17 bases between. The CDR3 length is 16 residues. CDR3 DNA sequence: TGTGCCAGCAGCGTAGCCGCGACTACCGGGACATACGAGCAGTACTTC. Encoded protein: CASSVAATTGTYEQYF. Full variable domain (rest looked up from reference TRBV9 and TRBJ2-7): DSGVTQTPKHLITATGQRVTLRCSPRSGDLSVYWYQQSLDQGLQFLIQYYNGEERAKGNILERFSAQQFPDLHSELNLSSLELGDSALYFCASSVAATTGTYEQYFGPGTRLTVT.

At least ten counts were recorded for this clonotype. The CDR3 DNA follows: TGTGCCAGCAGTTCACAGGGGTCCTTGGCCGGGGAGCTGTTTTTT. It codes for CASSSQGSLAGELFF. This rearrangement joins TRBV6-5 to TRBJ2-2; 7 nucleotides agree with TRBD1. With V trimmed by 4 bases and J by 6 bases, 8 bases remained unmatched. The CDR3 runs to 15 residues. CDR1 is MNHEY and CDR2 is SVGAGI in the germline V gene.

This clonotype occurred many times. This chain uses TRBV4-2 with TRBJ1-3; no reliable D call. This CDR3 contains 14 residues. Germline V gene lookup returns CDR1 LGHNA and CDR2 YNFKEQ. The ends were cut back, 0 bases at V and 6 bases at J, with 9 bases in the middle. CDR3 in amino acids: CASSQDLRTNTIYF. CDR3 bases: TGTGCCAGCAGCCAAGATCTTAGGACAAACACCATATATTTT.

This clonotype was detected a few times. The V and J genes are TRBV20-1 and TRBJ2-1; 9 bases align to TRBD2. Germline CDR1 and CDR2: DFQATT and SNEGSKA (reference sequence). The CDR3 contains 15 residues. J lost 6 bases, V lost 1 base, and 7 bases had no gene match. CDR3 nucleotides: TGCAGTGCTAGAGTTTGGCTAGCGGGGATCAATGAGCAGTTCTTC. Its protein product is CSARVWLAGINEQFF.

This clonotype showed up just a few times. This chain connects TRBV3-1 to TRBJ2-4; 10 nucleotides match TRBD2. Germline values: CDR1 LGHDT, CDR2 YNNKEL (reference sequence). V was clipped by 4 bases and J by 0 bases; unmatched bases: 3. This CDR3 is 16 amino acids long. The chain's CDR3 is CASSLGLALAKNIQYF. CDR3 bases: TGTGCCAGCAGCCTGGGACTAGCGCTAGCCAAAAACATTCAGTACTTC.

V gene TRBV20-1 combines with J gene TRBJ2-2; 12 positions match TRBD2. Germline V gene lookup returns CDR1 DFQATT and CDR2 SNEGSKA (reference sequence). This CDR3 has 18 residues. J lost 4 bases, V lost 3 bases, and 12 bases had no gene match. The CDR3 sequence is CSASGVPSGRAGTGELFF. In nucleotides, the CDR3 is TGCAGTGCTAGTGGCGTCCCTAGCGGGAGGGCGGGCACCGGGGAGCTGTTTTTT.

As regards this clonotype: A much more abundant neighbour one base away suggests this may be a read error. The chain couples TRBV3-1 to TRBJ2-3; 13 nucleotides match TRBD2. CDR3 size: 18 residues. The germline CDR1 and CDR2 sequences are LGHDT and YNNKEL (reference sequence). Here the CDR3 reads CTSSFLLAGGLGTDTQYF. The CDR3 nucleotides are TGTACCAGCAGTTTTCTACTAGCGGGGGGGCTAGGTACAGATACGCAGTATTTT.

This clonotype was recorded a few times. The CDR3 DNA sequence: TGTGCCAGCATGGGCGGGAAAGAGCAGTACTTC. This encodes CASMGGKEQYF. This sequence joins TRBV2 and TRBJ2-7, with TRBD2 as a possible D gene (6 bases). The CDR3 length is 11 residues. V lost 7 bases and J 7 bases, leaving 11 bases between the germline ends. The germline V gene encodes CDR1 SNHLY and CDR2 FYNNEI.

The gene calls are TRBV20-1 and TRBJ1-1; no clear D gene. This CDR3 spans 12 amino acids. Trimming cost V 0 bases and J 1 base, with 3 bases left between them. Germline CDR1 DFQATT, CDR2 SNEGSKA (reference sequence). The CDR3 DNA sequence: TGCAGTGCTAGAGATAAGAACACTGAAGCTTTCTTT. It yields the protein CSARDKNTEAFF.

Comments on this clonotype: Given a much more abundant clone one base away, this may be a read error. The chain carries TRBV7-2 and TRBJ1-5; maybe TRBD1 (6 bases). Germline V gene sequence: CDR1 SGHTA, CDR2 FQGNSA. The CDR3 sequence is 15 residues long. The CDR3 nucleotides read TGTGCCAGCAGCTTACAGGACAGACCCAATCAGTCCCAGCATTTT. This gives the protein CASSLQDRPNQSQHF.

Only a few counts were recorded for this clonotype. This chain links TRBV25-1 with TRBJ1-3; D is unclear. This CDR3 is built from 13 residues. V lost 7 bases, J lost 0 bases, and 7 bases lay in between. Germline V gene lookup returns CDR1 MGHDK and CDR2 SYGVNS. CDR3 bases: TGTGCCAGCACGGAGAGCTCTGGAAACACCATATATTTT. Translated: CASTESSGNTIYF.

The chain has TRBV29-1 and TRBJ2-7; possible D gene TRBD1, 6 bases. Germline V gene lookup returns CDR1 SQVTM and CDR2 ANQGSEA. The CDR3 loop spans 14 amino acids. The V and J ends lost 4 bases and 0 bases respectively, with 13 bases between them. In nucleotides, the CDR3 is TGCAGCGTTGCGGACAGAGAGCTCTCCTACGAGCAGTACTTC. Its translation is CSVADRELSYEQYF.

About this clonotype itself: This may stem from a read error, because a much larger clone lies one nucleotide away. This sequence joins TRBV20-1 and TRBJ1-6, with D perhaps matching TRBD1 (6 bases). Deletions cut 6 bases from V and 12 bases from J, with 27 bases between. Per germline, CDR1 DFQATT and CDR2 SNEGSKA (reference sequence). CDR3 length: 16 amino acids. DNA of the CDR3: TGCAGTGCGCCCCACGAGGCGCAGGGGCATCAATTACCCCTCCACTTT. Translated, it gives CSAPHEAQGHQLPLHF.

The chain couples TRBV27 to TRBJ2-6; D call uncertain. The CDR3 loop spans 21 amino acids. Germline values: CDR1 MNHEY, CDR2 SMNVEV (reference sequence). Trimming pared 3 bases from V and 0 bases from J, leaving 24 bases between. CDR3 DNA sequence: TGTGCCAGCAGTTTGACTGGGGTTCTTAAAAGACAATACTCTGGGGCCAACGTCCTGACTTTC. It translates to CASSLTGVLKRQYSGANVLTF.